This is a list of T cell receptor beta chains from one sample in a study of T cell repertoires in cytomegalovirus infection. TCRdb re-called the reads through MiXCR, storing one row per CDR3 protein. The data hold 110,000 to 150,000 distinct CDR3 sequences, with around 30% observed a single time. Their target antigens are unknown. The sequences come from CD8+ T cells from cultured PBMCs, collected from culture after CMV antigen stimulation. These receptors originate from a human donor in good health (CMV status not recorded). Some clones in this sample may be carry-over from other donors' samples. Both conserved end residues are part of each CDR3. The order of the fields is CDR3 protein, CDR3 DNA, J gene, clone size, D gene, V gene. A D gene is named only where the DNA matches it firmly. A row's size may be missing; if present it is once, few, many or a size class.

cdr3_aa: CASSLAHRGTELSF; cdr3_nt: TGTGCCAGCAGTTTAGCGCACAGGGGAACGGAACTGTCTTTT; j_call: TRBJ1-4; clone_size: .; d_call: TRBD1; v_call: TRBV12-3/TRBV12-4
cdr3_aa: CASRGTGGSPLHF; cdr3_nt: TGTGCCAGCAGAGGGACAGGGGGCTCACCCCTCCACTTT; j_call: TRBJ1-6; clone_size: .; d_call: TRBD1; v_call: TRBV12-3/TRBV12-4
cdr3_aa: CSARPLTGAVGEQYF; cdr3_nt: TGCAGTGCTAGACCCCTGACAGGTGCAGTGGGTGAGCAGTACTTC; j_call: TRBJ2-7; clone_size: few; d_call: .; v_call: TRBV20-1
cdr3_aa: CASSLRGRGGTGELFF; cdr3_nt: TGTGCCAGCAGTCTCCGCGGCAGGGGAGGAACCGGGGAGCTGTTTTTT; j_call: TRBJ2-2; clone_size: .; d_call: .; v_call: TRBV6-8
cdr3_aa: CASSPGQGNYGYTF; cdr3_nt: TGTGCCAGCAGTCCAGGACAGGGAAACTATGGCTACACCTTC; j_call: TRBJ1-2; clone_size: many; d_call: TRBD1; v_call: TRBV27
cdr3_aa: CSVIPAQPQHF; cdr3_nt: TGCAGCGTTATTCCGGCTCAGCCCCAGCATTTT; j_call: TRBJ1-5; clone_size: .; d_call: .; v_call: TRBV29-1
cdr3_aa: CASSQERTGYEQYF; cdr3_nt: TGCGCCAGCAGCCAAGAAAGGACAGGCTACGAGCAGTACTTC; j_call: TRBJ2-7; clone_size: .; d_call: TRBD1; v_call: TRBV4-1
cdr3_aa: CASSEPRGGSGGNQETQYF; cdr3_nt: TGCGCCAGCAGTGAGCCCCGGGGTGGGAGCGGGGGGAACCAAGAGACCCAGTACTTC; j_call: TRBJ2-5; clone_size: .; d_call: TRBD2; v_call: TRBV10-2
cdr3_aa: CASSPLGEKLFF; cdr3_nt: TGTGCCAGCAGTCCCTTAGGGGAAAAACTGTTTTTT; j_call: TRBJ1-4; clone_size: few; d_call: .; v_call: TRBV4-1
cdr3_aa: CASSQVGFSYEQYF; cdr3_nt: TGTGCCAGCAGCCAAGTCGGGTTCTCCTACGAGCAGTACTTC; j_call: TRBJ2-7; clone_size: .; d_call: .; v_call: TRBV14
cdr3_aa: CASSQNAVTSVSDTQYF; cdr3_nt: TGCGCCAGCAGCCAAAACGCAGTGACTAGCGTGTCAGATACGCAGTATTTT; j_call: TRBJ2-3; clone_size: .; d_call: TRBD2; v_call: TRBV5-1
cdr3_aa: CSAMSDTSYEQYF; cdr3_nt: TGCAGTGCTATGAGTGACACCTCCTACGAGCAGTACTTC; j_call: TRBJ2-7; clone_size: many; d_call: .; v_call: TRBV20-1
cdr3_aa: CASSLESRREQYF; cdr3_nt: TGTGCCAGCAGCTTAGAATCACGTCGCGAGCAGTACTTC; j_call: TRBJ2-7; clone_size: .; d_call: .; v_call: TRBV7-6
cdr3_aa: CSASLVNTEAFF; cdr3_nt: TGCAGTGCTAGCTTGGTGAACACTGAAGCTTTCTTT; j_call: TRBJ1-1; clone_size: .; d_call: .; v_call: TRBV20-1
cdr3_aa: CTSTSDMASEKLFF; cdr3_nt: TGTACCAGCACCTCCGACATGGCGAGTGAAAAACTGTTTTTT; j_call: TRBJ1-4; clone_size: .; d_call: .; v_call: TRBV6-6
cdr3_aa: CASSPPTGSTDTQYF; cdr3_nt: TGTGCCAGCAGCCCTCCGACTGGTAGCACAGATACGCAGTATTTT; j_call: TRBJ2-3; clone_size: many; d_call: .; v_call: TRBV7-9